The 26 T cell receptor beta chains below come from one sample, sequenced in a study of CD4 T cells in relation to SARS-CoV-2 and coronaviruses. The protocol was immunoSEQ multiplex PCR, while the TCRdb copy is restricted to in-frame clones and leaves out a portion. This table holds some 65,000 clones, around 87% found once. Unexposed donor CD4+ T cells date from about 2011-2019, before the COVID-19 pandemic. Material: memory CD4+ T cells from PBMCs. These receptors all come from a human donor in good health.

This chain links TRBV5-4 with TRBJ2-3; tentative D call: TRBD2 (6 bases). The CDR3 spans 14 residues. Trimming took off 4 bases at V and 4 bases at J, with 13 bases between the two ends. The germline CDR1 and CDR2 sequences are SGHNT and YYREEE (reference sequence). CDR3 nucleotide sequence: TGTGCCAGCAGCCAGACTAGATTGGCAGATACGCAGTATTTT. It codes for CASSQTRLADTQYF.

The rearrangement joins TRBV7-9 to TRBJ2-2; perhaps TRBD1 as D (6 bases). The germline CDR1 and CDR2 sequences are SEHNR and FQNEAQ (reference sequence). The CDR3 has 15 residues. The V gene lost 3 bases and the J gene lost 7 bases, with 15 bases spanning the gap. The CDR3, as DNA: TGTGCCAGCAGCTTTTTAGCAGGGGTACACGGGGAGCTGTTTTTT. This gives the protein CASSFLAGVHGELFF. The whole variable domain, remainder taken from reference TRBV7-9 and TRBJ2-2, is DTGVSQNPRHKITKRGQNVTFRCDPISEHNRLYWYRQTLGQGPEFLTYFQNEAQLEKSRLLSDRFSAERPKGSFSTLEIQRTEQGDSAMYLCASSFLAGVHGELFFGEGSRLTVL.

This sequence joins TRBV5-1 and TRBJ2-5, with D unresolved. This CDR3 spans 14 amino acids. Per the germline V gene, CDR1 is SGHRS and CDR2 is YFSETQ. V lost 0 bases and J lost 1, with 7 bases in between. CDR3 nucleotide sequence: TGCGCCAGCAGCTTGGGACTGGCCCAAGAGACCCAGTACTTC. Its translation is CASSLGLAQETQYF.

V is TRBV5-6 and J is TRBJ1-4; D uncertain. This CDR3 region has 14 residues. CDR1 and CDR2 from the germline V gene are SGHDT and YYEEEE. Trimming removed 3 bases from V and 7 bases from J, with 13 bases in between. The CDR3 region has the DNA TGTGCCAGCAGCTCGGGCCCAGATGGTGAAAAACTGTTTTTT. Protein product: CASSSGPDGEKLFF.

The chain recombines TRBV9 with TRBJ1-2, with D hard to call. Germline loops: CDR1 SGDLS, CDR2 YYNGEE. CDR3 length: 15 amino acids. V was pared by 4 bases and J by 3 bases, with 16 bases between. The CDR3 is CASSKRDREDYGYTF. DNA of the CDR3: TGTGCCAGCAGCAAAAGGGATCGGGAGGACTATGGCTACACCTTC.

This sequence joins TRBV9 and TRBJ2-3, with 7 bases identical to TRBD2. With V trimmed by 4 bases and J by 2 bases, 7 bases remained unmatched. The germline CDR1 and CDR2 sequences are SGDLS and YYNGEE. This CDR3 has 15 amino acids. DNA of the CDR3: TGTGCCAGCAGCCCCTCCGCGGGAGCCACAGATACGCAGTATTTT. Residues: CASSPSAGATDTQYF.

The genes are TRBV28 and TRBJ2-7; D remains ambiguous. In germline, CDR1 is MDHEN, CDR2 SYDVKM. This CDR3 is 11 amino acids long. V was pared by 3 bases and J by 3 bases, with 3 bases between. The CDR3 DNA follows: TGTGCCAGCAGTTTGTTCTACGAGCAGTACTTC. It encodes CASSLFYEQYF.

The chain links TRBV5-5 to TRBJ1-4, with TRBD1 matching over 9 bases. Losses at the gene ends were 5 bases for V and 0 bases for J; bases not matched to a gene: 14. Germline CDR1 and CDR2: SGHKS and YYEKEE (reference sequence). The CDR3 totals 19 residues. The CDR3 is CASSSPYRGRGATNEKLFF. Written as DNA, the CDR3 is TGTGCCAGCAGTTCCCCCTACAGGGGGCGCGGGGCAACTAATGAAAAACTGTTTTTT.

The chain carries TRBV18 and TRBJ1-2; a possible D gene is TRBD1 (5 bases). CDR1 and CDR2 (germline): KGHSH, LQKENI. This CDR3 has 15 residues. Trimming cost V 2 bases and J 0 bases, with 10 bases left between them. The CDR3 loop reads CASSPGTSTNYGYTF. CDR3 sequence (DNA): TGTGCCAGCTCACCAGGGACGTCGACTAACTATGGCTACACCTTC.

The J gene is TRBJ2-1, the V gene TRBV12-3 or TRBV12-4; D unresolved. V was shortened by 4 bases and J by 7 bases, with 8 bases between the two germline ends. This CDR3 has 12 residues. Here the CDR3 DNA reads TGTGCCAGCAGTTCGCCACGGAATGAGCAGTTCTTC. It codes for CASSSPRNEQFF.

This sequence joins TRBV30 and TRBJ2-6, with 10 nucleotides matching TRBD1. V lost 3 bases to trimming and J lost 1 base; unmatched junction nucleotides: 15. Germline CDR1 and CDR2: GTSNPN and SVGIG (reference sequence). The CDR3 runs to 20 residues. The CDR3 DNA reads as TGTGCCTGGAGCGAAATTGTACCGGGACAGGGGTTGTCTGGGGCCAACGTCCTGACTTTC. Translated, it gives CAWSEIVPGQGLSGANVLTF.

This chain connects TRBV19 to TRBJ1-4; TRBD1 matches at 8 bases. The CDR3 length is 14 residues. V shed 6 bases, J shed 8 bases, and the junction held 8 bases outside the gene matches. Germline V gene lookup returns CDR1 LNHDA and CDR2 SQIVND (reference sequence). CDR3 nucleotides: TGTGCCAGTAGAAACAGGGGGGGGAACGAAAAACTGTTTTTT. Encoded protein: CASRNRGGNEKLFF.

The chain carries TRBV19 and TRBJ1-5; 7 bases line up with TRBD1. The CDR3 spans 13 residues. Germline V gene lookup returns CDR1 LNHDA and CDR2 SQIVND (reference sequence). The ends lost 4 bases at V and 6 bases at J; junction bases unmatched: 3. The CDR3 DNA sequence: TGTGCCAGTAGTAGACAGGGTACTCAGCCCCAGCATTTT. Its translation is CASSRQGTQPQHF.

The chain links TRBV6-6 to TRBJ1-1; D is ambiguous. The germline V gene has CDR1 MNHNY and CDR2 SVGAGI (reference sequence). The CDR3 runs 12 residues. V was pared by 6 bases and J by 7 bases, with 12 bases between. CDR3 amino acids: CASRHSRGEAFF. The CDR3 bases are TGTGCCAGCAGGCACTCCCGGGGTGAAGCTTTCTTT.

This chain links TRBV28 with TRBJ2-7, with 9 bases matching TRBD1. The germline V gene has CDR1 MDHEN and CDR2 SYDVKM. The ends lost 6 bases at V and 5 bases at J; junction bases unmatched: 17. The CDR3 extends over 17 amino acids. CDR3 sequence reads: CASSPRPGTGNRHEQYF. CDR3 in DNA: TGTGCCAGCAGCCCCCGCCCTGGGACAGGGAATCGGCACGAGCAGTACTTC.

The chain links TRBV20-1 to TRBJ1-3, with D unresolved. This CDR3 region has 11 residues. Trimming shortened V by 5 bases and J by 4 bases, and 6 bases separated the two germline ends. The germline V gene has CDR1 DFQATT and CDR2 SNEGSKA (reference sequence). The CDR3, as DNA: TGCAGTGCTCCCGTGGGAAACACCATATATTTT. It encodes CSAPVGNTIYF.

This chain joins TRBV27 and TRBJ2-1, with D maybe TRBD2 (6 bases). V lost 8 bases to trimming and J lost 5 bases, with 10 bases between them. The V gene's germline CDR1 is MNHEY and CDR2 SMNVEV (reference sequence). CDR3 length equals 12 residues. The CDR3 spells CASGDFDNEQFF. In DNA, the CDR3 is TGTGCCAGCGGGGACTTCGACAATGAGCAGTTCTTC.

V is TRBV9 and J is TRBJ1-1; D gene unclear. The germline V gene encodes CDR1 SGDLS and CDR2 YYNGEE. V lost 7 bases to trimming and J lost 4 bases, with 14 bases between them. The CDR3 contains 13 residues. CDR3 DNA sequence: TGTGCCAGCTCTAGGTCGGCGGGCACTGAAGCTTTCTTT. This codes for CASSRSAGTEAFF. Looking up the rest from reference TRBV9 and TRBJ1-1 gives the full variable domain: DSGVTQTPKHLITATGQRVTLRCSPRSGDLSVYWYQQSLDQGLQFLIQYYNGEERAKGNILERFSAQQFPDLHSELNLSSLELGDSALYFCASSRSAGTEAFFGQGTRLTVV.

V gene TRBV7-9 combines with J gene TRBJ2-1; D is uncertain. Germline V gene data show CDR1 as SEHNR and CDR2 as FQNEAQ (reference sequence). Trimming stripped 5 bases from V and 12 bases from J, with 17 bases between. The length of the CDR3 is 13 residues. Here the CDR3 DNA reads TGTGCCAGCAGCCTCACCGACGGGCTCCGGCAGTTCTTC. It is translated as CASSLTDGLRQFF.

The V and J genes are TRBV29-1 and TRBJ2-3; TRBD1 aligns across 12 bases. This CDR3 has 15 residues. After removal of 8 bases from V and 2 bases from J, the junction contained 8 bases not matched to a gene. CDR1 SQVTM and CDR2 ANQGSEA come from the germline V gene. CDR3: CSFRGQGADTDTQYF. The CDR3 bases are TGCAGCTTTAGGGGACAGGGGGCGGACACAGATACGCAGTATTTT.

This clone has a handful of counts. The V call is TRBV11-2, the J call TRBJ2-2; no clear D gene. CDR1 is SGHAT, CDR2 FQNNGV, per germline. Trimming took off 5 bases at V and 0 bases at J, with 7 bases between the two ends. This CDR3 spans 14 amino acids. CDR3 DNA sequence: TGTGCCAGCAGCCGACACCCGAACACCGGGGAGCTGTTTTTT. Protein: CASSRHPNTGELFF. Drawing the rest from reference TRBV11-2 and TRBJ2-2, the complete variable domain is EAGVAQSPRYKIIEKRQSVAFWCNPISGHATLYWYQQILGQGPKLLIQFQNNGVVDDSQLPKDRFSAERLKGVDSTLKIQPAKLEDSAVYLCASSRHPNTGELFFGEGSRLTVL.

The V and J genes are TRBV4-2 and TRBJ2-2; D could derive from TRBD1 or TRBD2 (5 bases each). The germline V gene has CDR1 LGHNA and CDR2 YNFKEQ. This CDR3 spans 16 amino acids. V was pared by 2 bases and J by 1 base, with 11 bases between. CDR3 sequence (DNA): TGTGCCAGCAGCCAACCGGGACGTATGAACACCGGGGAGCTGTTTTTT. Translating gives CASSQPGRMNTGELFF.

The chain joins TRBV7-8 to TRBJ2-1, with no clear D. The CDR3 totals 18 residues. CDR1 is SGHVS and CDR2 is FQNEAQ in the germline V gene. Trimming pared 2 bases from V and 10 bases from J, leaving 27 bases between. The CDR3 coding sequence is TGTGCCAGCAGCTTAAGAGCAGGACGTCCGACCCTAGTTGCGGAGCAGTTCTTC. Protein: CASSLRAGRPTLVAEQFF.

The chain uses TRBV10-3 and TRBJ1-6; D unclear. V was pared by 6 bases and J by 5 bases, with 5 bases between. This CDR3 is built from 12 residues. CDR1 is ENHRY and CDR2 is SYGVKD in the germline V gene. This CDR3 is CAIRTDNSPLHF. The CDR3 DNA reads TGTGCCATCAGGACCGATAATTCACCCCTCCACTTT.

The chain carries TRBV18 and TRBJ2-2, with 14 positions matching TRBD2. V shed 4 bases, J shed 1 base, and the junction held 5 bases outside the gene matches. From germline, CDR1 is KGHSH and CDR2 LQKENI. The CDR3 is 18 residues long. The CDR3 DNA reads TGTGCCAGCTCACTGGGACTAGCGGGGGCCTTGAACACCGGGGAGCTGTTTTTT. Protein sequence: CASSLGLAGALNTGELFF.

This chain joins TRBV21-1 and TRBJ2-7; no DNA check was done on the table's D call, TRBD1. TRBV21-1 is assigned pseudogene status. This CDR3 has 17 residues. In DNA form, the CDR3 reads TGTGCCAGCAGCAAAGGGCTAAGGCAGGGGAAAGGCTACGAGCAGTACTTC. Encoded protein: CASSKGLRQGKGYEQYF.